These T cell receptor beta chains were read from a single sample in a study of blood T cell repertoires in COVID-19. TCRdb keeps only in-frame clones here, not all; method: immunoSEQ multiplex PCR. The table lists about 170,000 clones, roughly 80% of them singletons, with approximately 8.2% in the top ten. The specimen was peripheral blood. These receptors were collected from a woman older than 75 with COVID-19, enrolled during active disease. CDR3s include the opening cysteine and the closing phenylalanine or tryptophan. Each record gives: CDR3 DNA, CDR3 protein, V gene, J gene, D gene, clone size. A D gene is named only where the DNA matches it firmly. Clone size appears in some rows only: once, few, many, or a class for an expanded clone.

TGTGCCAGCAGTTGGGGGGGGAGTGAAGCTTTCTTT	CASSWGGSEAFF	TRBV28	TRBJ1-1	NA	few
TGTGCCACCCGGGGGACAGGGGCTACGTGGAAGTACTTC	CATRGTGATWKYF	TRBV6-5	TRBJ2-7	TRBD1	NA
TGCGCCAGCAGCTTGGGACAGCAAAATTCACCCCTCCACTTT	CASSLGQQNSPLHF	TRBV5-1	TRBJ1-6	NA	NA
TGCGCCAGCAGCTCAGCAACGTTGGACGGGGGGGAGACCCAGTACTTC	CASSSATLDGGETQYF	TRBV5-1	TRBJ2-5	TRBD2	NA
TGCGCCAGCAGCAGCGGACTAGCGGGCGAGCAGTACTTC	CASSSGLAGEQYF	TRBV5-1	TRBJ2-7	TRBD2	NA
TGTGCCAGCAGCTTGTTAGCGGGAGCCGACGAGCAGTACTTC	CASSLLAGADEQYF	TRBV5-5	TRBJ2-7	TRBD2	once
TGTGCCAGCCGACAGGGACCCACAGATACGCAGTATTTT	CASRQGPTDTQYF	TRBV2	TRBJ2-3	TRBD1	NA
TGTGCCAGTAGGGTCGGAGGGCGCTCTGGAAACACCATATATTTT	CASRVGGRSGNTIYF	TRBV19	TRBJ1-3	NA	once
TGTGCCAGCAGTGAACAGGGAACTATCTACGAGCAGTACTTC	CASSEQGTIYEQYF	TRBV2	TRBJ2-7	NA	NA
TGTGCCAGCCTCGAGGCCGGGGGCTATGGCTACACCTTC	CASLEAGGYGYTF	TRBV5-4	TRBJ1-2	NA	NA
TGTGCCAGTAGTACTAGCGGGGCCGCTGGGAAGTTCTTC	CASSTSGAAGKFF	TRBV19	TRBJ2-1	TRBD2	NA
TGTGCCAGCAGCTCGGGACAGTCCTACGAGCAGTACTTC	CASSSGQSYEQYF	TRBV5-6	TRBJ2-7	TRBD1	few
TGTGCCATCACAAATCAGGGAACAAACACTGAAGCTTTCTTT	CAITNQGTNTEAFF	TRBV2	TRBJ1-1	NA	NA
TGCGCCAGCAGCTTGGGGGCAGGGGGTCAGCCCCAGCATTTT	CASSLGAGGQPQHF	TRBV5-1	TRBJ1-5	TRBD1	NA
TGTGCCAGTACGGGGACAGGAGCAACTAATGAAAAACTGTTTTTT	CASTGTGATNEKLFF	TRBV19	TRBJ1-4	TRBD1	once
TGTGCCAGCAGTGAGCAGAACGTCGATAATTCACCCCTCCACTTT	CASSEQNVDNSPLHF	TRBV6-4	TRBJ1-6	NA	once
TGTGCAGGGGGCCCCGGGACAGGGGTAGAAACTGAAGCTTTCTTT	CAGGPGTGVETEAFF	TRBV2	TRBJ1-1	TRBD1	NA
TGTGCTAGCAGCTTAGCGCTAGGGGTTCGTTCACCCCTCCACTTT	CASSLALGVRSPLHF	TRBV7-7	TRBJ1-6	NA	NA
TGCGCCAGCAGCCTTCAGGGGAGCGGGGTCTACGAGCAGTACTTC	CASSLQGSGVYEQYF	TRBV4-1	TRBJ2-7	NA	NA
TGTGCCAGCAGCTTGTACCCAGCTAACTATGGCTACACCTTC	CASSLYPANYGYTF	TRBV5-6	TRBJ1-2	NA	few
TGTGCCAGCTCACCCGAGCGGGACGGAGCTAACTATGGCTACACCTTC	CASSPERDGANYGYTF	TRBV18	TRBJ1-2	NA	NA
TGTGCCACCAGGAGCGGCCTTAGAAACACTGAAGCTTTCTTT	CATRSGLRNTEAFF	TRBV15	TRBJ1-1	NA	NA
TGTGCCAGCAGCCGACTCACTGGAAACACCATATATTTT	CASSRLTGNTIYF	TRBV11-2	TRBJ1-3	NA	NA
TGCAGTGCTAGTATGGGGAGCGTTGCCTACAATGAGCAGTTCTTC	CSASMGSVAYNEQFF	TRBV20-1	TRBJ2-1	NA	NA
TGTGCCAGCAAGAGGGGACAGGGGAACACTGAAGCTTTCTTT	CASKRGQGNTEAFF	TRBV6-5	TRBJ1-1	TRBD1	NA
TGTGCCAGCAGTTACTCGAGTGATTCACCCCTCCACTTT	CASSYSSDSPLHF	TRBV6-5	TRBJ1-6	NA	NA
TGTGCCAGCAGCTTAAGAGGACAGCCCCAGCATTTT	CASSLRGQPQHF	TRBV7-2	TRBJ1-5	NA	NA
TGTGCCAGCAGCCCTCCCCCGGGAGCGGGTAGAATGCAGTATTTT	CASSPPPGAGRMQYF	TRBV5-4	TRBJ2-3	NA	once
TGTGCCAGCAGCAGGGGACAGGGGGCGGAGACCGGGGAGCTGTTTTTT	CASSRGQGAETGELFF	TRBV5-5	TRBJ2-2	TRBD1	NA
TGCGCCAGCAGCCCTCACAGGGCGGAGACAGATACGCAGTATTTT	CASSPHRAETDTQYF	TRBV5-1	TRBJ2-3	NA	NA
TGTGCCAGCAGTGGCGGACAGGGTACCTTGCCGGAGACCCAGTACTTC	CASSGGQGTLPETQYF	TRBV6-1	TRBJ2-5	TRBD1	NA
TGTGCCAGCAGCGTAGGCCAAACGGGGGGAGAAAAACTGTTTTTT	CASSVGQTGGEKLFF	TRBV9	TRBJ1-4	NA	NA
TGTGCCAGCAGTAGTGCTGGGGGAGGCCCTGGAAACACCATATATTTT	CASSSAGGGPGNTIYF	TRBV6-6	TRBJ1-3	NA	NA
TGTGCCAGCAGCCAAGGGTGGGCGAACACTGAAGCTTTCTTT	CASSQGWANTEAFF	TRBV3-1/TRBV3-2	TRBJ1-1	NA	few
TGCGCCAGCAGCACGGGCCCCGGGGAGGGCACTGAAGCTTTCTTT	CASSTGPGEGTEAFF	TRBV5-1	TRBJ1-1	NA	NA
TGTGCCAGCAGTCGCACTTGGCTAGCGGGAGCCGGAGGGCGCGAGCAGTACTTC	CASSRTWLAGAGGREQYF	TRBV11-2	TRBJ2-7	TRBD2	few